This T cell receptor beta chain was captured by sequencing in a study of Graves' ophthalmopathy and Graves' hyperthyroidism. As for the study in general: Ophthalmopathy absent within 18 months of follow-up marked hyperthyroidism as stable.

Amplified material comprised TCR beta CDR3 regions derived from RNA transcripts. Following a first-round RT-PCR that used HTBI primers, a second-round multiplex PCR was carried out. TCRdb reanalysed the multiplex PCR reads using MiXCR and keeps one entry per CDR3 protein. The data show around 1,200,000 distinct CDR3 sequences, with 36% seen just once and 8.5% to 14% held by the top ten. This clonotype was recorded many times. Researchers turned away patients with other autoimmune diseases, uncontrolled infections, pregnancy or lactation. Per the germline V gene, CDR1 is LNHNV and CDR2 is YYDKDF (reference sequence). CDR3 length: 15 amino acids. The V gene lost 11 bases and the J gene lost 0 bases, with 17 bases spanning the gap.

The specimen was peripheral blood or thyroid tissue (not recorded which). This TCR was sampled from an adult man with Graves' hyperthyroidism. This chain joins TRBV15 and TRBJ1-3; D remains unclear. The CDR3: CASSASSHSGNTIYF. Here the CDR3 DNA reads TGTGCCTCCTCGGCCAGCAGCCACTCTGGAAACACCATATATTTT.